This T cell receptor (beta chain) originates from a study of blood T cell repertoires in COVID-19. Generated by immunoSEQ multiplex PCR, the TCRdb table keeps only in-frame clones and is missing some. The profile covers approximately 230,000 clones, with about 85% appearing a single time and less than 20% taken by the ten largest. The TCR was taken from a man aged 25-45 years with active or convalescent COVID-19. The sample consisted of peripheral blood.

The CDR3 loop is CASSKARREGEAFF. CDR3 coding DNA: TGTGCCAGCAGCAAAGCGCGCAGGGAGGGGGAGGCTTTCTTT. V usage is TRBV21-1 and J usage is TRBJ1-1. TRBV21-1 counts as a pseudogene. The CDR3 spans 14 residues.